This entry concerns a single T cell receptor (beta chain). The antigen is unknown. The data are from a study of cytomegalovirus exposure and HLA in healthy donors. Findings and caveats of the study: In a later analysis, 15,000 to 20,000 TCR beta sequences were associated with HLA alleles at 0.05 false discovery rate.

This PCR relied on a set of 60 Vbeta primers and 13 Jbeta primers. Here immunoSEQ multiplex PCR was the method, and the copy in TCRdb shows in-frame clones only, minus some. The data hold about 170,000 clones, with approximately 79% observed a single time. This TCR was recovered from a man aged 40-49 years in good health and CMV-seropositive. Source material: PBMCs.

Written as DNA, the CDR3 is TGTGCCAGCAGTTTATCCAGGGGGCATGGCTACACCTTC. Encoded protein: CASSLSRGHGYTF. The V call is TRBV27, the J call TRBJ1-2, with 8 positions matching TRBD1. Germline trimming cut 0 bases from V and 6 bases from J; bases unmatched to any gene: 0. There are 13 residues in the CDR3. Looked up from germline, CDR1 is MNHEY and CDR2 is SMNVEV (reference sequence).